What follows is one T cell receptor beta chain and its context. Original processing methods: Researchers report that nucleated cell counts were estimated from reference gene primer amplification. The protocol was immunoSEQ multiplex PCR, while the TCRdb copy is restricted to in-frame clones and leaves out a portion. D and trimming come from the DNA, and the V and J calls and clone size come from that table. The sample consists of approximately 150,000 clones, around 81% of them appearing once. This sample was included in a study of blood T cell repertoires in COVID-19. Overall study: Sources were T cells, B-cell-depleted T cells, or PBMCs; the material itself was cDNA or gDNA.

The study drew participants aged about 18 to 89 years from 20 to 30 US areas. Assignments of participants to cohorts depended upon their own reported clinical history. Deletions cut 3 bases from V and 0 bases from J, with 9 bases between. Germline CDR1 and CDR2: SGDLS and YYNGEE. This CDR3 spans 14 amino acids. The genes are TRBV9 and TRBJ1-1; D is perhaps TRBD1 (6 bases). Material: PBMCs or T cells enriched from blood (not recorded which). The sequence was collected from a woman in her thirties or forties who had recovered from COVID-19. The CDR3 protein is CASSAGTMNTEAFF. Written as DNA, the CDR3 is TGTGCCAGCAGCGCCGGGACAATGAACACTGAAGCTTTCTTT.